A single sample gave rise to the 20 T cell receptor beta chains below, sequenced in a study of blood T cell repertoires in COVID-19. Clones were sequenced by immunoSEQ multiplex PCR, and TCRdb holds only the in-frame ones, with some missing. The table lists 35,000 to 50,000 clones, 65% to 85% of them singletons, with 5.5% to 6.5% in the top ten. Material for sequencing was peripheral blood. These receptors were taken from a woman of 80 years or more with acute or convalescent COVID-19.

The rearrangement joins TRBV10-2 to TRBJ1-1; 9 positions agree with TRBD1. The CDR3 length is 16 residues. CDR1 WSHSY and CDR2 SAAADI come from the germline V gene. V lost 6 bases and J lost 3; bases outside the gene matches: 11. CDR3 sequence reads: CASRSNRGRPDTEAFF. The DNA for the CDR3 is TGCGCCAGCAGGTCCAACAGGGGGCGCCCTGACACTGAAGCTTTCTTT.

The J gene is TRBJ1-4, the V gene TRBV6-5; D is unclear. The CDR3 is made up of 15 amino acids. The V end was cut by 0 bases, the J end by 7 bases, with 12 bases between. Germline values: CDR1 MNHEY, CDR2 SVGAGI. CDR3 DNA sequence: TGTGCCAGCAGTTACTCCGGGATCTTAAGTGAAAAACTGTTTTTT. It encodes CASSYSGILSEKLFF.

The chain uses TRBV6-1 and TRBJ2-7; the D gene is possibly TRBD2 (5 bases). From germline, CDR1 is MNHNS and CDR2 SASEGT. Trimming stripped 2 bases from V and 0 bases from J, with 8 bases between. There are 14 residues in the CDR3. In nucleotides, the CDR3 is TGTGCCAGCAGTGAACGTGGGAGCTCCTACGAGCAGTACTTC. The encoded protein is CASSERGSSYEQYF.

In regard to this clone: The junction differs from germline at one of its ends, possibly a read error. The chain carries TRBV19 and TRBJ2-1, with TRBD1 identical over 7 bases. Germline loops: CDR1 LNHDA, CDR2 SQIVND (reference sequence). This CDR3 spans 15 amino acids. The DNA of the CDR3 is TGTGCCAGTAGTTTAGACAGGGCGCAATACAATGAGCAGTTCTTC. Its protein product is CASSLDRAQYNEQFF. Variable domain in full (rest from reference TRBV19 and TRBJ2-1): DGGITQSPKYLFRKEGQNVTLSCEQNLNHDAMYWYRQDPGQGLRLIYYSQIVNDFQKGDIAEGYSVSREKKESFPLTVTSAQKNPTAFYLCASSLDRAQYNEQFFGPGTRLTVL.

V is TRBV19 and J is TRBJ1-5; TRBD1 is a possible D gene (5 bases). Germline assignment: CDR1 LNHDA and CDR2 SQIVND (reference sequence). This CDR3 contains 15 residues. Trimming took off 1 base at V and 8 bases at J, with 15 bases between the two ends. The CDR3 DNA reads TGTGCCAGTAGTATAGGGGGCCATCCTCTTGAGCCCCAGCATTTT. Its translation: CASSIGGHPLEPQHF. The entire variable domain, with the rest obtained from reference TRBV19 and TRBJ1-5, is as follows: DGGITQSPKYLFRKEGQNVTLSCEQNLNHDAMYWYRQDPGQGLRLIYYSQIVNDFQKGDIAEGYSVSREKKESFPLTVTSAQKNPTAFYLCASSIGGHPLEPQHFGDGTRLSIL.

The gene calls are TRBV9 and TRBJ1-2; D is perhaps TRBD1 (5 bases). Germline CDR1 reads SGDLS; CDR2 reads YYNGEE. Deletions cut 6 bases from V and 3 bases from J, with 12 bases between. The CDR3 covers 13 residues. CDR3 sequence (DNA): TGTGCCAGCACTGGGGCAGATTACTATGGCTACACCTTC. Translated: CASTGADYYGYTF.

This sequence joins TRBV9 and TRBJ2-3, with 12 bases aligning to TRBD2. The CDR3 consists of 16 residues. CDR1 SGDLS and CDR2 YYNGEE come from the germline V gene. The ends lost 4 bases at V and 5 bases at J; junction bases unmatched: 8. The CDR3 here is CASSPPGLAGQDTQYF. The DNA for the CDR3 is TGTGCCAGCAGCCCCCCTGGACTAGCGGGGCAAGATACGCAGTATTTT.

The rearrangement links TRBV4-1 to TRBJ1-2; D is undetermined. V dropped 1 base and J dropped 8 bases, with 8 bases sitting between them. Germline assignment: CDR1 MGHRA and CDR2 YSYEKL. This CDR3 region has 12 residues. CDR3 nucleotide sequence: TGCGCCAGCAGCCAAGGAAGACTAGGCTACACCTTC. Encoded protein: CASSQGRLGYTF.

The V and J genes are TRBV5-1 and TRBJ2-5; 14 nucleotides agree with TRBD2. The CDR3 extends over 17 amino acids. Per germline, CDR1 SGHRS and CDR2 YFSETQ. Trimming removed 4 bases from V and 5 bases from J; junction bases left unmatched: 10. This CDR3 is CASSPGLAGGRGETQYF. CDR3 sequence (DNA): TGCGCCAGCAGCCCAGGACTAGCGGGGGGCCGGGGCGAGACCCAGTACTTC.

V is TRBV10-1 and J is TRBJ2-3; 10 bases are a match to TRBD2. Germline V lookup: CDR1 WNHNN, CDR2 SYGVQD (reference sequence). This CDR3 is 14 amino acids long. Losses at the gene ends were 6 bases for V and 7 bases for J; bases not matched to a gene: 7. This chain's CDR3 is CASSPSGGAHTQYF. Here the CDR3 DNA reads TGCGCCAGCAGCCCCAGCGGGGGGGCGCATACGCAGTATTTT.

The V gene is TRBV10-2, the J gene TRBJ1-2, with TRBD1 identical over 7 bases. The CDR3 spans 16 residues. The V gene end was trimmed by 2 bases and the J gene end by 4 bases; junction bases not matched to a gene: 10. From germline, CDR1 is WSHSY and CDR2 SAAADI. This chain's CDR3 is CASSEKGQDPTYGYTF. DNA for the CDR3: TGCGCCAGCAGTGAGAAAGGACAGGATCCAACCTATGGCTACACCTTC.

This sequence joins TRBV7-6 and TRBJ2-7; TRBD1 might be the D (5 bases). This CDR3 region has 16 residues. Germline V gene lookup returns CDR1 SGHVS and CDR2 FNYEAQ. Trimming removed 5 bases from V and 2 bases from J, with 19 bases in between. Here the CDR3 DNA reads TGTGCCAGCAGCCCGCCGTGGGGCGCCTCTACCTACGAGCAGTACTTC. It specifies CASSPPWGASTYEQYF.

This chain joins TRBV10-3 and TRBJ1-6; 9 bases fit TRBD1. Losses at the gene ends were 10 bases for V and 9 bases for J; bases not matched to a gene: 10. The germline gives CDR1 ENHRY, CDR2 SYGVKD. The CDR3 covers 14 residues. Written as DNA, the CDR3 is TGTGCCACTCACCCGGGACAGGGAGGTTCACCCCTCCACTTT. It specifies CATHPGQGGSPLHF.

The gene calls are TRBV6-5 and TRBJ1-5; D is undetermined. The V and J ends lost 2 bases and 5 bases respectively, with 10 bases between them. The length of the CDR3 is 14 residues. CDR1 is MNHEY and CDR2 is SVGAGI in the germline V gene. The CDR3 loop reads CASSYTAGYQPQHF. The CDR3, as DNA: TGTGCCAGCAGTTACACGGCAGGTTATCAGCCCCAGCATTTT.

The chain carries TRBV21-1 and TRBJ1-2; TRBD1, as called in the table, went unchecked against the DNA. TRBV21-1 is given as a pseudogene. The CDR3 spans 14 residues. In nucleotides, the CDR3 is TGTGCCAGCAGGACAGGGGGGGTTAACTATGGCTACACCTTC. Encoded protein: CASRTGGVNYGYTF.

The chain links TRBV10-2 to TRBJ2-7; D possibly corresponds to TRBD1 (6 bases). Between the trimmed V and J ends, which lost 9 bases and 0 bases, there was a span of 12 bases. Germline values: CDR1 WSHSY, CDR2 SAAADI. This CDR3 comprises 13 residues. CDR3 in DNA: TGCGCCAGTCAGGGGTTTATCTCCTACGAGCAGTACTTC. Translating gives CASQGFISYEQYF.

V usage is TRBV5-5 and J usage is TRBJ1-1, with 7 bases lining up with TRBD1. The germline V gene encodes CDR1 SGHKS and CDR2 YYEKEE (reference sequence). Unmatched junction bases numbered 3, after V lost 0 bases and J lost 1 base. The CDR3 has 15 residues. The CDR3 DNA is TGTGCCAGCAGCTTGGCCTGGACAGGGAACACTGAAGCTTTCTTT. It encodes CASSLAWTGNTEAFF. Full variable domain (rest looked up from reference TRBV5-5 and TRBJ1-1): DAGVTQSPTHLIKTRGQQVTLRCSPISGHKSVSWYQQVLGQGPQFIFQYYEKEERGRGNFPDRFSARQFPNYSSELNVNALLLGDSALYLCASSLAWTGNTEAFFGQGTRLTVV.

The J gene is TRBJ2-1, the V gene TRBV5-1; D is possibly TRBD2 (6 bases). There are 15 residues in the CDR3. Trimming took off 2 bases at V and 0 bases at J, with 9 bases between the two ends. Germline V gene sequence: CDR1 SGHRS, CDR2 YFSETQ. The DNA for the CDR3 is TGCGCCAGCAGCTTTCAGGGAGGCTCCTACAATGAGCAGTTCTTC. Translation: CASSFQGGSYNEQFF. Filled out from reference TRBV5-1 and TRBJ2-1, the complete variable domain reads KAGVTQTPRYLIKTRGQQVTLSCSPISGHRSVSWYQQTPGQGLQFLFEYFSETQRNKGNFPGRFSGRQFSNSRSEMNVSTLELGDSALYLCASSFQGGSYNEQFFGPGTRLTVL.

The CDR3 nucleotides read TGCGCCAGCAGTGATTGGCCTAGCGTTACCACAGATACGCAGTATTTT. This gives the protein CASSDWPSVTTDTQYF. The V and J genes are TRBV10-2 and TRBJ2-3; D may be TRBD2 (6 bases). The CDR3 contains 16 residues. CDR1 WSHSY and CDR2 SAAADI come from the germline V gene. V lost 3 bases and J lost 2, with 15 bases in between.

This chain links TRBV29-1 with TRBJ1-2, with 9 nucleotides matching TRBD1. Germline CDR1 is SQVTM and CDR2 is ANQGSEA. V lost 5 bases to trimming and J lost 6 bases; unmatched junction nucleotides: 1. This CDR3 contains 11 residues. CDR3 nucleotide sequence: TGCAGCGTTAACAGGGGGCATGGCTACACCTTC. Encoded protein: CSVNRGHGYTF.